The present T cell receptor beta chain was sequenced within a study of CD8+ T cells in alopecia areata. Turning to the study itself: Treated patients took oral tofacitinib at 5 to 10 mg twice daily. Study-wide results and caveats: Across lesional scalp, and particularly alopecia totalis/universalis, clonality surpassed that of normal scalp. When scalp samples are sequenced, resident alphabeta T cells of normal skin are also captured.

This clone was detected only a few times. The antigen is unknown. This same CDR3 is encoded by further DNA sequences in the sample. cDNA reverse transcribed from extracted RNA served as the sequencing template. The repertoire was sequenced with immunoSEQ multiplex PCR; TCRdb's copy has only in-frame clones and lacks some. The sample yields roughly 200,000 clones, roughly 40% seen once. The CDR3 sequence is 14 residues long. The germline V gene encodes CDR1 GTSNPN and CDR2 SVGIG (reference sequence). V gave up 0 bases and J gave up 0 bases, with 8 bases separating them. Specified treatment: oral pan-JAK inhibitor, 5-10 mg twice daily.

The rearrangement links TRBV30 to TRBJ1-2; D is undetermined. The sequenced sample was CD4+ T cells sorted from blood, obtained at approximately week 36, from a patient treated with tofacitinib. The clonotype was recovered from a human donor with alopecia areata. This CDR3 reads CAWSVQPANYGYTF. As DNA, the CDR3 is TGTGCCTGGAGTGTCCAGCCCGCTAACTATGGCTACACCTTC.